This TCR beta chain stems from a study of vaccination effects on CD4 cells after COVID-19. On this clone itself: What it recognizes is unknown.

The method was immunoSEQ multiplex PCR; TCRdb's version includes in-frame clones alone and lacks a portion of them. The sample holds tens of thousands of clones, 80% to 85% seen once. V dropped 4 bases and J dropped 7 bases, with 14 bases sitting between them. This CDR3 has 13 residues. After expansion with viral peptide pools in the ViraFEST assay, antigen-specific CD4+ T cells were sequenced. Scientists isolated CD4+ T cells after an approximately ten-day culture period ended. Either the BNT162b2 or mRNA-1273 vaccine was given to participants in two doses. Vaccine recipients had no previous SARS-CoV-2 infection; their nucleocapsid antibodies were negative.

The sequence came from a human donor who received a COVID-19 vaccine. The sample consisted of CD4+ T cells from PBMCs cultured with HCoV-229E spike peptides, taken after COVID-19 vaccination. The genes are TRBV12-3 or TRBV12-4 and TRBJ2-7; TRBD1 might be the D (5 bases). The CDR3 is CASSSSRRGEQYV. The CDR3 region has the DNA TGTGCCAGCAGTTCATCCCGAAGGGGAGAGCAGTACGTC.